This T cell receptor (beta chain) was captured by sequencing in a study of cytomegalovirus exposure and HLA in healthy donors. As to this clone: The antigen is undetermined.

Trimming took 1 base from V and 7 from J, leaving 17 bases between them. The CDR3 extends over 16 amino acids. Looked up from germline, CDR1 is SGHTA and CDR2 is FQGNSA. Generated by immunoSEQ multiplex PCR, the TCRdb table keeps only in-frame clones and is missing some. The sample records 250,000 to 400,000 clones, 88% being singletons. The donors were in the roughly 110-subject validation cohort; that cohort was separate from the roughly 660-subject first cohort. Findings and limits, study-wide: In the 120 validation repertoires, a later analysis found that first-cohort TCR clusters tended to co-occur.

Sequenced sample: PBMCs. The genes are TRBV7-2 and TRBJ2-1, with TRBD1 as a possible D gene (6 bases). This TCR was sampled from a man aged 25-40 years in good health and CMV-seronegative. The CDR3 is CASSLVLNRAGNEQFF. CDR3 nucleotide sequence: TGTGCCAGCAGCTTAGTTTTAAACAGGGCAGGGAATGAGCAGTTCTTC.